The clone carrying this T cell receptor (beta chain) was recorded many times. Its cognate antigen is unknown. Template switching introduced a universal primer site, and the cDNA bore unique molecular identifiers. TCRdb fed the 5' RACE reads into MiXCR, producing one record per CDR3 protein. The table shows roughly 240,000 distinct CDR3 sequences, with roughly 7% occurring only once. The length of the CDR3 is 14 residues. Per the germline V gene, CDR1 is SGHKS and CDR2 is YYEKEE (reference sequence). V was cut by 3 bases and J by 4 bases, with 12 bases left in between. The source of the sample is a study of identical twins. Study results and limitations: Fewer insertions characterized abundant cord blood beta clonotypes, whereas memory repertoires showed none. Beta out-of-frame twin sharing showed a weaker excess. Low generation probability was overrepresented in out-of-frame alpha sequences shared by twins.

The same specimen was also included in a second study, on yellow fever vaccine responses in identical twins.

The V and J genes are TRBV5-5 and TRBJ2-3; perhaps TRBD1 as D (5 bases). The sequencing input was memory (CD45RO+) T cells sorted from blood. This receptor was taken from a woman in her late teens or twenties in good health. CDR3 loop: CASSSGHPPDTQYF. As DNA, the CDR3 is TGTGCCAGCAGCTCCGGACATCCCCCAGATACGCAGTATTTT.